This T cell receptor (beta chain) was recovered during a study of shared clonotypes between healthy human individuals. Points from the study as a whole: Only blood was sampled; tissue repertoires likely differ.

The CDR3 sequence is 11 residues long. Germline CDR1 and CDR2: MNHEY and SVGAGI. The V gene lost 7 bases and the J gene lost 1 base, with 2 bases spanning the gap. CD8 cells classed as naive were CD45RO-negative and positively selected for CCR7, excluding terminally differentiated effector memory CD45RA+ cells. As to this clone: Its antigen is not known.

Here immunoSEQ multiplex PCR was the method, and the copy in TCRdb shows in-frame clones only, minus some. The sample has about 2 million clones; roughly 95% are singletons. The receptor's source is a man aged 18 to 29 in good health. The rearrangement joins TRBV6-5 to TRBJ1-3; D is ambiguous. The source material was naive CD8+ T cells sorted from blood. The CDR3 DNA follows: TGTGCCAGCAATTCTGGAAACACCATATATTTT. It encodes CASNSGNTIYF.